Below, one T cell receptor (beta chain) is given with its context. Antigen specificity is unknown. This specimen belongs to a study of liver allograft versus peripheral blood T cells. Study context: Comparing T cell receptor repertoires in transplanted livers with those in recipients' peripheral blood was part of the design.

The CDR3 has 16 amino acids. CDR1 is MNHEY, CDR2 SMNVEV, per germline (reference sequence). V was shortened by 3 bases and J by 9 bases, with 21 bases between the two germline ends. Study conclusions and caveats: Liver allografts reportedly held T cell receptor repertoires unlike those in peripheral blood.

TCRdb called the reads again in MiXCR, with one record for every CDR3 protein. Among roughly 11,000 distinct CDR3 sequences listed, 23% were seen once. V usage is TRBV27 and J usage is TRBJ2-1, with D possibly being TRBD2 (5 bases). This receptor was identified in a human patient who had a liver transplant. Some T cells may originate from the graft donor. The CDR3 DNA reads as TGTGCCAGCAGTTTTCACACGTCCTTCCCGGGGAGTGAGCAGTTCTTC. It is translated as CASSFHTSFPGSEQFF.